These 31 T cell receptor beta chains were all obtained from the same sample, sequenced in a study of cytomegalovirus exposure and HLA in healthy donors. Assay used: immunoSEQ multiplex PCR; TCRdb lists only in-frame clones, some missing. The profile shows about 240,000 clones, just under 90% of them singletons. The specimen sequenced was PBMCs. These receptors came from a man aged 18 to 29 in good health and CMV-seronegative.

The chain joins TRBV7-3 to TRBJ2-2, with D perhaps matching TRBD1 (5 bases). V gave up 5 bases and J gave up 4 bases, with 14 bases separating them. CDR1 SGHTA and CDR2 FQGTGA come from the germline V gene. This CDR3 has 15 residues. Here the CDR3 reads CASSPDRGPTGELFF. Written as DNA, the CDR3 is TGTGCCAGCAGCCCCGACAGAGGACCCACCGGGGAGCTGTTTTTT.

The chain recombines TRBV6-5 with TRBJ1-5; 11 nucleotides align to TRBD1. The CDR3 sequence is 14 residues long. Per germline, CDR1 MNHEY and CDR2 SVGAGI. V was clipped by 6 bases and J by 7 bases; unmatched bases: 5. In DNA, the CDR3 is TGTGCCAGCAGGCGGACAGGGGGCGGACAGCCCCAGCATTTT. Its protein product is CASRRTGGGQPQHF.

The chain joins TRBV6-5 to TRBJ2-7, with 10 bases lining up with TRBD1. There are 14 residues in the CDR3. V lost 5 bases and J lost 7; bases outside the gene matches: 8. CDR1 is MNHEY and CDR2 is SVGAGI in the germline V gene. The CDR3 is CASSRGTGVSEQYF. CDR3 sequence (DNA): TGTGCCAGCAGTAGGGGGACAGGGGTCAGTGAGCAGTACTTC.

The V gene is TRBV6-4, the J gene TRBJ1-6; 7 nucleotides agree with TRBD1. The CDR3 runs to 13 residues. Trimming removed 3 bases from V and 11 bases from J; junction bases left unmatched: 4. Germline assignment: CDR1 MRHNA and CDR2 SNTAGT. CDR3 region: CASSEAGGTPLHF. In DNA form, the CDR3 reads TGTGCCAGCAGTGAGGCAGGGGGTACACCCCTCCACTTT.

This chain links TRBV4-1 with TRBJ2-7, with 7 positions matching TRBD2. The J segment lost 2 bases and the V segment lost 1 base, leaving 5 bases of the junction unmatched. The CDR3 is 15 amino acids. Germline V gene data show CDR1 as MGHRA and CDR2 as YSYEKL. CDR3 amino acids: CASSQGGGRTYEQYF. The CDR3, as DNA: TGCGCCAGCAGCCAAGGCGGGGGTCGCACCTACGAGCAGTACTTC.

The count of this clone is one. CDR3 protein: CASSVFVFTDTQYF. CDR3 bases: TGTGCCAGCAGTGTTTTCGTTTTCACAGATACGCAGTATTTT. V gene TRBV6-1 combines with J gene TRBJ2-3; D remains unclear. CDR3 size: 14 residues. Trimming removed 4 bases from V and 2 bases from J, with 10 bases in between. Germline V lookup: CDR1 MNHNS, CDR2 SASEGT.

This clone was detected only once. The CDR3 region has the DNA TGTGCCAGCAATCCGGCGCGCCCCGGGGATACGCAGTATTTT. It yields the protein CASNPARPGDTQYF. The chain joins TRBV6-5 to TRBJ2-3; D uncertain. The CDR3 consists of 14 residues. Trimming stripped 7 bases from V and 6 bases from J, with 17 bases between. Germline values: CDR1 MNHEY, CDR2 SVGAGI.

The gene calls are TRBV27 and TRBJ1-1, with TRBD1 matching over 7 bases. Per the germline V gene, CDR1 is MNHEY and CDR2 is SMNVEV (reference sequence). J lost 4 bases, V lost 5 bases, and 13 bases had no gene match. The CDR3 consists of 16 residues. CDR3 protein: CASSPTGAGDGTEAFF. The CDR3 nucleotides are TGTGCCAGCAGTCCCACAGGGGCAGGGGACGGCACTGAAGCTTTCTTT.

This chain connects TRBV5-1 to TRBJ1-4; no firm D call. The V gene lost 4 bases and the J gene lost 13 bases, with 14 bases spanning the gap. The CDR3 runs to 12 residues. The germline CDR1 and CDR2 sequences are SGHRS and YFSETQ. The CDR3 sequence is CASSAGNMGLFF. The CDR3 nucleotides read TGCGCCAGCAGCGCGGGCAACATGGGACTGTTTTTT. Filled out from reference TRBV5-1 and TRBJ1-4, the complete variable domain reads KAGVTQTPRYLIKTRGQQVTLSCSPISGHRSVSWYQQTPGQGLQFLFEYFSETQRNKGNFPGRFSGRQFSNSRSEMNVSTLELGDSALYLCASSAGNMGLFFGSGTQLSVL.

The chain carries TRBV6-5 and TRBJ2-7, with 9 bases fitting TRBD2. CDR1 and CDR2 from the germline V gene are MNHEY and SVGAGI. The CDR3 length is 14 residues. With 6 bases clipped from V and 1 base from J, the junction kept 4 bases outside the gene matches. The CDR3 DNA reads TGTGCCAGCAGAAAGACTAGCGGTTCCTACGAGCAGTACTTC. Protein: CASRKTSGSYEQYF.

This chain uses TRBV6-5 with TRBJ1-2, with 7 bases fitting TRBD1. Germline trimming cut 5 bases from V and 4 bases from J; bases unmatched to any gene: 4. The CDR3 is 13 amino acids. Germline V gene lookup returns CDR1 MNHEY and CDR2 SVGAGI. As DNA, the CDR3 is TGTGCCAGCAGTCGGACAGGCCCCTATGGCTACACCTTC. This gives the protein CASSRTGPYGYTF.

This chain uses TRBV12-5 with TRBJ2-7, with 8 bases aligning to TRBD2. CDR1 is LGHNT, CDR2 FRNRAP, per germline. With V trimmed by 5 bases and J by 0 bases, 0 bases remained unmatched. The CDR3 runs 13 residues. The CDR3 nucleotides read TGTGCTAGTGGTAGCGGGAGCTCCTACGAGCAGTACTTC. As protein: CASGSGSSYEQYF.

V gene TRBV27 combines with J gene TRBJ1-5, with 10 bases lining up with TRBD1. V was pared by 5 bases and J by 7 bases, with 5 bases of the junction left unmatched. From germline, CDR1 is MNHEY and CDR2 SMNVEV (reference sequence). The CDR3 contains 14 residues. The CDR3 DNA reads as TGTGCCAGCAGTGGGACAGGGGCGTTACAGCCCCAGCATTTT. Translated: CASSGTGALQPQHF.

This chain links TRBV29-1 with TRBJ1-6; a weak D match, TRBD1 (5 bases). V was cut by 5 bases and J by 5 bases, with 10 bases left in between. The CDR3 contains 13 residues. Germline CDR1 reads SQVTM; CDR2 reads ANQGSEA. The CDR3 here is CSVSWGDNSPLHF. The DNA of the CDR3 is TGCAGCGTTAGTTGGGGGGATAATTCACCCCTCCACTTT.

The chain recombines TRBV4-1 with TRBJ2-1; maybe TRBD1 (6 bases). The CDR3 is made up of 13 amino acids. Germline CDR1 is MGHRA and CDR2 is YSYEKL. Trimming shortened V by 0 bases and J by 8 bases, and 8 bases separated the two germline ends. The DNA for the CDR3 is TGCGCCAGCAGCCAAGACAGGGGCGATGAGCAGTTCTTC. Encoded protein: CASSQDRGDEQFF.

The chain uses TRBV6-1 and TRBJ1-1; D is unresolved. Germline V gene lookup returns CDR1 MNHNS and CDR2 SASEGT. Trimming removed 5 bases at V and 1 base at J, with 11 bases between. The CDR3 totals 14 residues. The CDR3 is CASSWTAGNTEAFF. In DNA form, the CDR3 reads TGTGCCAGCAGTTGGACCGCGGGGAACACTGAAGCTTTCTTT.

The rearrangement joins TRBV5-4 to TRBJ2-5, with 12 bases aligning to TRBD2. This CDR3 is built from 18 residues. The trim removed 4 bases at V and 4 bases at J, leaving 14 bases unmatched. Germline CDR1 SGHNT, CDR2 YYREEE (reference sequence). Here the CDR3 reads CASSGPGLAGKMGETQYF. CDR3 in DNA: TGTGCCAGCAGCGGACCGGGACTAGCGGGCAAAATGGGAGAGACCCAGTACTTC. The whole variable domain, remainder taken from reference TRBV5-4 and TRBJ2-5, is ETGVTQSPTHLIKTRGQQVTLRCSSQSGHNTVSWYQQALGQGPQFIFQYYREEENGRGNFPPRFSGLQFPNYSSELNVNALELDDSALYLCASSGPGLAGKMGETQYFGPGTRLLVL.

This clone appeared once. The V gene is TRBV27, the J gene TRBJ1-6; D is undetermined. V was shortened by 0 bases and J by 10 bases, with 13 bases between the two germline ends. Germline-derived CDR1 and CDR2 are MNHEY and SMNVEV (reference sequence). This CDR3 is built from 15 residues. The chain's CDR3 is CASSLSVFSRSPLHF. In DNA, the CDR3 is TGTGCCAGCAGTTTATCTGTTTTCTCCAGATCACCCCTCCACTTT.

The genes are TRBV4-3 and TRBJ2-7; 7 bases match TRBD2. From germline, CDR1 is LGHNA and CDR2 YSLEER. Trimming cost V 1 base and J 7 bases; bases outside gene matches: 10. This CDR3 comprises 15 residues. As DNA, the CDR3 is TGCGCCAGCAGCCAAGGGGGGGGACGGGCTGAAGAGCAGTACTTC. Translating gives CASSQGGGRAEEQYF.

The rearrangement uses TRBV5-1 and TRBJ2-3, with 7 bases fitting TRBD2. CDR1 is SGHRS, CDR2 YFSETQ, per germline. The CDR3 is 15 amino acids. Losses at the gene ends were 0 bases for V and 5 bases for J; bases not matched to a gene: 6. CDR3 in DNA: TGCGCCAGCAGCTTGGCCCAGGCGGGGGAAGATACGCAGTATTTT. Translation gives CASSLAQAGEDTQYF.

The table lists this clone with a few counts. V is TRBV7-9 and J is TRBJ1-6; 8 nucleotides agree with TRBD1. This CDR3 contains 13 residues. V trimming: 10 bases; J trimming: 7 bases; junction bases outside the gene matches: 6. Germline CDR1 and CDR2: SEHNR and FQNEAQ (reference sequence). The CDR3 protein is CANGQGPNSPLHF. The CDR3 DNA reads TGTGCCAACGGACAGGGACCAAATTCACCCCTCCACTTT.

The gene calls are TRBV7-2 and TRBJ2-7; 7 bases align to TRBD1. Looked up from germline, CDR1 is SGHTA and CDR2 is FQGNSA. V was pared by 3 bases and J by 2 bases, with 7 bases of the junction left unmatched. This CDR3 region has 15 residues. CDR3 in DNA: TGTGCCAGCAGCTTTTACGGGGACAGTCCCTACGAGCAGTACTTC. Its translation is CASSFYGDSPYEQYF.

The DNA of the CDR3 is TGCAGCGGGGTGGGCGCCGGGGAGCTGTTTTTT. It encodes CSGVGAGELFF. The V gene is TRBV29-1, the J gene TRBJ2-2; D gene uncertain. The CDR3 extends over 11 amino acids. Looked up from germline, CDR1 is SQVTM and CDR2 is ANQGSEA. Trimming shortened V by 7 bases and J by 6 bases, and 9 bases separated the two germline ends.

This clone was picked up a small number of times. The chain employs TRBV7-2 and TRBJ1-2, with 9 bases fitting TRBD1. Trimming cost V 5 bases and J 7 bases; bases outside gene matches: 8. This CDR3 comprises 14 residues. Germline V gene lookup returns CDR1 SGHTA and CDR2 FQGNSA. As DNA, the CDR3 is TGTGCCAGCAGCGTACAGGGGGCGCGGTTTGGCTACACCTTC. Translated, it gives CASSVQGARFGYTF.

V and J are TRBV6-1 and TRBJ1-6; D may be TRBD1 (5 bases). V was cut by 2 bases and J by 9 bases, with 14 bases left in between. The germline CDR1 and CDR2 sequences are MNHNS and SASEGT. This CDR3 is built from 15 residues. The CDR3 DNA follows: TGTGCCAGCAGTGAATTTCAGTTTAGGGGTTCACCCCTCCACTTT. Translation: CASSEFQFRGSPLHF.

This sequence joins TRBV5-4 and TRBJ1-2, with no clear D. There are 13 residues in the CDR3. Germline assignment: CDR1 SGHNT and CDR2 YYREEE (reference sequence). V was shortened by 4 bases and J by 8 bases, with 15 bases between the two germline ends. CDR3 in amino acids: CASSPEATRGYTF. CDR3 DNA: TGTGCCAGCAGCCCTGAGGCGACGCGGGGCTACACCTTC.

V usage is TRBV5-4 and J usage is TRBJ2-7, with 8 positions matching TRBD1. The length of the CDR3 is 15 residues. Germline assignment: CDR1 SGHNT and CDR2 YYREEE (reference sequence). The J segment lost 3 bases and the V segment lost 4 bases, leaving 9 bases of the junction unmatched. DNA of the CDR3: TGTGCCAGCAGCACGACAGGGGAGGAAGGCTACGAGCAGTACTTC. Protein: CASSTTGEEGYEQYF.

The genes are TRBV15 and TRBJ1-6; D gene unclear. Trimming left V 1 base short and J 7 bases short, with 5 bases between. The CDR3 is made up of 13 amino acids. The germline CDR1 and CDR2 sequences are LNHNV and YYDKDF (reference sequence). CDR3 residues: CATSRGQNSPLHF. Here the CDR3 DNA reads TGTGCCACCAGCAGAGGTCAGAATTCACCCCTCCACTTT.

The CDR3 DNA sequence: TGTGCCAGCAGCTTAACTGATGGCGGGGAGCTGTTTTTT. As protein: CASSLTDGGELFF. The chain carries TRBV5-6 and TRBJ2-2; D gene uncertain. Germline values: CDR1 SGHDT, CDR2 YYEEEE. V gave up 2 bases and J gave up 7 bases, with 9 bases separating them. This CDR3 has 13 residues.

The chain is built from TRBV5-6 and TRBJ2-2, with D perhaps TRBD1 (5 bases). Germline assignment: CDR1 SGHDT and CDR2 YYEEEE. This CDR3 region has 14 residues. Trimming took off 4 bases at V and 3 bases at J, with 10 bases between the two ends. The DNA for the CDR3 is TGTGCCAGCAGCACTGACAGATACACCGGGGAGCTGTTTTTT. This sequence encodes CASSTDRYTGELFF.

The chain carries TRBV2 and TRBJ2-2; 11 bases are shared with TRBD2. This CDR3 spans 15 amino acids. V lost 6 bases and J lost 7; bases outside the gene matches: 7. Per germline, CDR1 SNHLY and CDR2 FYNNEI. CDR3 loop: CASSITSGGFGELFF. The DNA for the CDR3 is TGTGCCAGCAGCATTACTAGCGGGGGTTTCGGGGAGCTGTTTTTT.